This TCR beta chain was sequenced during a study of blood T cell repertoires in COVID-19. Study-level information: Sources were T cells, B-cell-depleted T cells, or PBMCs; the material itself was cDNA or gDNA.

Symptom resolution, clearance, or two negative PCRs marked donors in Cohort 3 as recovered. As handled by the study authors: The assay estimated nucleated cells by amplifying reference gene primers. Produced via immunoSEQ multiplex PCR; TCRdb's table is partial and in-frame only. V and J calls plus clone size are reproduced from that table; the DNA served to infer D and trimming. The sample holds around 62,000 clones, 88% seen once. This CDR3 spans 16 amino acids. Germline CDR1 is MGHDK and CDR2 is SYGVNS. Trimming left V 4 bases short and J 0 bases short, with 15 bases between. The TCR sequence derives from a woman in her 40s who had recovered from COVID-19. The chain couples TRBV25-1 to TRBJ2-5; D unresolved. Input material: PBMCs or T cells enriched from blood (not recorded which). The CDR3 DNA reads as TGTGCCAGCAGTGGAGAAATCAATCCAAACCAAGAGACCCAGTACTTC. Its protein is CASSGEINPNQETQYF.